These 21 T cell receptor beta chains came from one sample sequenced in a study of T cells in women clearing cervical HPV infection. The table came from immunoSEQ multiplex PCR; TCRdb's copy has only in-frame clones and leaves some out. The table for this sample gives tens of thousands of clones. Input material: blood buffy coat. These receptors originate from a woman between 18 and 69 years old with a cervical HPV16 infection that either progressed to CIN3+ or cleared (not recorded which).

A word on this clone: The CDR3 end is not reached by the read, which stops 3 residues before it; the germline J gene fills it in. The chain combines TRBV2 with TRBJ2-5; tentatively, D is TRBD2 (6 bases). CDR3 length: 14 residues. The V end was cut by 8 bases, the J end by 2 bases, with 15 bases between. The germline V gene encodes CDR1 SNHLY and CDR2 FYNNEI. The CDR3 bases that were read are TGTGCCAGCCGGTTTGGGGACTCTCAAGAGACC. This encodes CASRFGDSQET. The whole CDR3 sequence reads CASRFGDSQETQYF.

In regard to this clone: The read terminates 3 residues ahead of where the CDR3 ends, so the germline J gene completes it. The V and J genes are TRBV13 and TRBJ2-2; D remains ambiguous. The V and J ends lost 5 bases and 6 bases respectively, with 13 bases between them. CDR1 and CDR2 from the germline V gene are PRHDT and FYEKMQ (reference sequence). There are 14 residues in the CDR3. CDR3 residues: CASSQVPEAGELFF. CDR3 bases read: TGTGCCAGCAGCCAAGTGCCAGAAGCCGGGGAG.

In the case of this clone: With the read ending 3 residues before the CDR3 end, the germline J gene is used to fill in that end. This chain joins TRBV12-3 or TRBV12-4 and TRBJ2-2, with D uncertain. V lost 5 bases and J lost 6, with 4 bases in between. This CDR3 is 11 amino acids long. CDR3 bases read: TGTGCCAGCAGTATCGCCGGGGAG. It codes for CASSIAGE. The complete CDR3 sequence is CASSIAGELFF.

Concerning this clone: Sequencing ends 3 residues short of the CDR3 end; the germline J gene provides the rest. The J gene is TRBJ1-5, the V gene TRBV19; 9 bases fit TRBD1. With 7 bases clipped from V and 4 bases from J, the junction kept 14 bases outside the gene matches. Germline lookup yields CDR1 LNHDA and CDR2 SQIVND (reference sequence). This CDR3 has 17 residues. CDR3 DNA, as far as it was read: TGTGCCAGTACCACCTCCGTCTGGACAGGGGTGAATCAGCCC. It translates to CASTTSVWTGVNQP. The whole CDR3 sequence reads CASTTSVWTGVNQPQHF.

As for this clone: Read sequence stops 3 residues before the CDR3 end, and the germline J gene provides the missing end. This chain connects TRBV11-2 to TRBJ2-7, with TRBD1 matching 8 bases. Trimming removed 4 bases from V and 0 bases from J; junction bases left unmatched: 5. Germline V gene lookup returns CDR1 SGHAT and CDR2 FQNNGV. This CDR3 is 15 amino acids long. The DNA read from the CDR3 is TGTGCCAGCAGCTCATACAGGGGGAGCTCCTACGAG. Protein: CASSSYRGSSYE. The CDR3 in full is CASSSYRGSSYEQYF.

As to this clone: Coverage ceases 3 residues before the CDR3 finishes, and the germline J gene fills in the end. The V and J genes are TRBV5-1 and TRBJ2-5; D not certain. This CDR3 has 12 amino acids. From germline, CDR1 is SGHRS and CDR2 YFSETQ. V was trimmed by 1 base and J by 5 bases, leaving 6 bases between them. The CDR3 loop is CASSLNAETQYF. The CDR3 DNA, read in part, is TGCGCCAGCAGCTTGAATGCGGAGACC. The whole variable domain, filled in from reference TRBV5-1 and TRBJ2-5, reads KAGVTQTPRYLIKTRGQQVTLSCSPISGHRSVSWYQQTPGQGLQFLFEYFSETQRNKGNFPGRFSGRQFSNSRSEMNVSTLELGDSALYLCASSLNAETQYFGPGTRLLVL.

Points on this clone: The CDR3 goes on 3 residues after the read ends, and that part is filled in from the germline J gene. The V gene is TRBV5-1, the J gene TRBJ2-7; 8 bases agree with TRBD1. Per germline, CDR1 SGHRS and CDR2 YFSETQ. The CDR3 is 13 residues long. The V segment lost 4 bases and the J segment 3 bases; nucleotides outside the gene matches: 3. The CDR3 DNA, read in part, is TGCGCCAGCAGCAGGGGACAGGACTACGAG. Translated, it gives CASSRGQDYE. The entire CDR3 sequence reads CASSRGQDYEQYF.

Of note for this clone: With the read ending 3 residues before the CDR3 end, the germline J gene is used to fill in that end. V and J are TRBV7-2 and TRBJ1-2; D is undetermined. Trimming removed 5 bases at V and 0 bases at J, with 7 bases between. The germline gives CDR1 SGHTA, CDR2 FQGNSA. CDR3 length: 13 residues. CDR3 DNA, as far as it was read: TGTGCCAGCAGCGAAATAGCTAACTATGGC. Its protein is CASSEIANYG. The entire CDR3 sequence reads CASSEIANYGYTF.

Note on this clone: The read halts 3 residues ahead of the CDR3 end, with the missing end drawn from the germline J gene. The chain is built from TRBV5-1 and TRBJ2-4; 10 bases agree with TRBD1. Germline trimming cut 0 bases from V and 4 bases from J; bases unmatched to any gene: 1. Germline V gene sequence: CDR1 SGHRS, CDR2 YFSETQ. This CDR3 is built from 15 residues. Incomplete CDR3 DNA: TGCGCCAGCAGCTTGGGGGGACAGGGGAAAAACATT. Its translation is CASSLGGQGKNI. In full, the CDR3 is CASSLGGQGKNIQYF.

Concerning this clone itself: The read finishes 3 residues shy of the CDR3 end, and the germline J gene is used to complete it. This chain links TRBV6-1 with TRBJ2-7, with D perhaps matching TRBD1 (5 bases). The V gene's germline CDR1 is MNHNS and CDR2 SASEGT. The CDR3 sequence is 13 residues long. V dropped 2 bases and J dropped 5 bases, with 10 bases sitting between them. The CDR3 here is CASSEQGVHEQYF. Partial CDR3 DNA: TGTGCCAGCAGTGAACAGGGCGTCCACGAG.

Points on this clone: The read ends 3 residues before the CDR3 terminus; that terminus is restored from the germline J gene. The gene calls are TRBV29-1 and TRBJ2-3; 8 bases fit TRBD1. The CDR3 has 12 residues. The J segment lost 5 bases and the V segment lost 5 bases, leaving 3 bases of the junction unmatched. Germline V gene data show CDR1 as SQVTM and CDR2 as ANQGSEA. The CDR3: CSVRGQVDTQYF. The CDR3 DNA, read in part, is TGCAGCGTTAGGGGACAGGTAGATACG.

Its frequency marks this clone as medium-sized. Read sequence stops 3 residues before the CDR3 end, and the germline J gene provides the missing end. Other DNA sequences of this sample code for an identical CDR3. The chain combines TRBV2 with TRBJ2-3, with 8 bases aligning to TRBD2. Germline CDR1 and CDR2: SNHLY and FYNNEI. The V segment lost 8 bases and the J segment 4 bases; nucleotides outside the gene matches: 8. The CDR3 is made up of 14 amino acids. The CDR3 sequence: CASFSGGAADTQYF. CDR3 bases read: TGTGCCAGCTTCTCCGGGGGGGCAGCAGATACG.

Of note for this clone: The DNA ends 3 residues before the CDR3 does, and the rest of the CDR3 is filled in from the germline J gene. The chain recombines TRBV6-2 or TRBV6-3 with TRBJ2-3; 10 bases agree with TRBD2. The junction had 4 bases not matched to a gene; V was cut back by 10 bases and J by 0 bases. CDR1 and CDR2 (germline): MNHEY, SVGEGT. The CDR3 totals 14 residues. CDR3 in amino acids: CATSGGASTDTQYF. CDR3 bases read: TGTGCCACCAGCGGGGGGGCCAGCACAGATACG.

Notes on this clone: The CDR3 end falls 3 residues outside the read, so it is completed with the germline J gene. This chain uses TRBV19 with TRBJ1-1, with D perhaps matching TRBD1 (6 bases). Germline V gene lookup returns CDR1 LNHDA and CDR2 SQIVND (reference sequence). Trimming took 4 bases from V and 1 from J, leaving 10 bases between them. The CDR3 has 14 residues. Incomplete CDR3 DNA: TGTGCCAGTAGTACTGGACAGAGGAACACTGAA. Its translation is CASSTGQRNTE. From start to end, the CDR3 is CASSTGQRNTEAFF.

A word on this clone: The read gets to within 3 residues of the CDR3 end, and the germline J gene fills in the rest. The V gene is TRBV28, the J gene TRBJ1-2, with 12 bases aligning to TRBD1. The CDR3 contains 14 residues. Trimming cost V 4 bases and J 7 bases; bases outside gene matches: 4. CDR1 MDHEN and CDR2 SYDVKM come from the germline V gene. Partial CDR3 DNA: TGTGCCAGCAGTTCAGGGACAGGGGGCATTGGC. Protein: CASSSGTGGIG. The whole CDR3 region reads CASSSGTGGIGYTF.

Of note for this clone: Read data end 3 residues before the CDR3 end; the end is taken from the germline J gene. The J gene is TRBJ1-2, the V gene TRBV18; 7 positions agree with TRBD1. Germline values: CDR1 KGHSH, CDR2 LQKENI. The CDR3 spans 14 residues. The V gene end was trimmed by 3 bases and the J gene end by 4 bases; junction bases not matched to a gene: 5. The CDR3: CASSPGQDLYGYTF. The CDR3 bases that were read are TGTGCCAGCTCACCCGGACAGGATCTCTATGGC.

With regard to this clone: The read terminates 3 residues before the CDR3 end, so the remaining end is supplied by the germline J gene. This sequence joins TRBV7-9 and TRBJ2-1, with TRBD1 matching 7 bases. The V gene end was trimmed by 5 bases and the J gene end by 3 bases; junction bases not matched to a gene: 7. Germline loops: CDR1 SEHNR, CDR2 FQNEAQ (reference sequence). CDR3 size: 15 residues. CDR3 sequence reads: CASSQGQNVYNEQFF. The CDR3 bases that were read are TGTGCCAGCAGCCAGGGACAGAACGTCTACAATGAG.

A note on this clone: The read ends 3 residues shy of where the CDR3 ends; the end is completed using the germline J gene. The chain has TRBV20-1 and TRBJ1-5; TRBD1 aligns across 9 bases. Losses at the gene ends were 4 bases for V and 4 bases for J; bases not matched to a gene: 8. The length of the CDR3 is 15 residues. Germline V lookup: CDR1 DFQATT, CDR2 SNEGSKA (reference sequence). The covered CDR3 bases are TGCAGTGCTAAAGAGGGACAGGGTATTAATCAGCCC. Translated: CSAKEGQGINQP. In full, the CDR3 is CSAKEGQGINQPQHF.

Comments on this clone: The DNA ends 3 residues before the CDR3 does, and the rest of the CDR3 is filled in from the germline J gene. V and J are TRBV2 and TRBJ1-3; TRBD1 matches 7 bases. CDR1 and CDR2 (germline): SNHLY, FYNNEI. The CDR3 totals 14 residues. The V segment lost 7 bases and the J segment 2 bases; nucleotides outside the gene matches: 5. The CDR3 here is CASTQGVAGNTIYF. Incomplete CDR3 DNA: TGTGCCAGCACCCAGGGGGTTGCTGGAAACACC. The complete variable domain, with remaining parts taken from reference TRBV2 and TRBJ1-3, reads EPEVTQTPSHQVTQMGQEVILRCVPISNHLYFYWYRQILGQKVEFLVSFYNNEISEKSEIFDDQFSVERPDGSNFTLKIRSTKLEDSAMYFCASTQGVAGNTIYFGEGSWLTVV.

Regarding this clone: Sequencing ends 3 residues short of the CDR3 end; the germline J gene provides the rest. The rearrangement joins TRBV28 to TRBJ2-7; the D gene is possibly TRBD1 (5 bases). Trimming pared 4 bases from V and 1 base from J, leaving 8 bases between. Germline assignment: CDR1 MDHEN and CDR2 SYDVKM. The CDR3 length is 13 residues. CDR3 sequence reads: CASSSRQSYEQYF. The covered CDR3 bases are TGTGCCAGCAGTTCGCGACAGTCCTACGAG.

As concerns this clone: The read is 3 residues too short to cover the CDR3 end, so that end is filled in from the germline J gene. The V gene is TRBV4-1, the J gene TRBJ1-3, with 7 bases identical to TRBD1. Germline V CDR1 and CDR2: MGHRA, YSYEKL. J gave up 1 base and V 4 bases, and 13 bases lay outside the gene matches. CDR3 length: 18 residues. Partial CDR3 DNA: TGCGCCAGCAGCCTATACCTTATACAGGGGTCATCTGGAAACACC. Protein sequence: CASSLYLIQGSSGNT. The full CDR3 is CASSLYLIQGSSGNTIYF.